The 27 T cell receptor beta chains below all came from one sample that was sequenced in a study of blood T cell repertoires in COVID-19. The repertoire was sequenced with immunoSEQ multiplex PCR; TCRdb's copy has only in-frame clones and lacks some. This sample has hundreds of thousands of clones, with 75% to 90% found just once. Sequencing used peripheral blood. The receptors shown here come from a man between 18 and 29 years old with active or convalescent COVID-19.

This sequence joins TRBV6-5 and TRBJ2-7; the match to TRBD2 covers 7 bases. CDR3 size: 15 residues. Germline CDR1 is MNHEY and CDR2 is SVGAGI. Trimming took 2 bases from V and 2 from J; bases not matched to a gene: 6. The CDR3 DNA sequence: TGTGCCAGCAGTTACGGGCTAGCGGATACCTACGAGCAGTACTTC. Amino acid sequence: CASSYGLADTYEQYF.

CDR3 DNA sequence: TGCGCCAGCAGCTTCACAGGCAACGAGCAGTACTTC. This sequence encodes CASSFTGNEQYF. V usage is TRBV5-1 and J usage is TRBJ2-7, with D possibly matching TRBD1 (5 bases). Germline V gene sequence: CDR1 SGHRS, CDR2 YFSETQ. The CDR3 is made up of 12 amino acids. V was pared by 2 bases and J by 5 bases, with 8 bases between.

J is TRBJ2-2 and V is TRBV15; 8 nucleotides line up with TRBD2. The germline V gene has CDR1 LNHNV and CDR2 YYDKDF (reference sequence). With 4 bases clipped from V and 0 bases from J, the junction kept 1 base outside the gene matches. The CDR3 runs 15 residues. CDR3 residues: CATSTLAANTGELFF. CDR3 DNA sequence: TGTGCCACCAGCACACTAGCGGCGAACACCGGGGAGCTGTTTTTT.

The CDR3 DNA reads as TGCGCCAGCAGCTCGGGTGGACTTAATGAGCAGTTCTTC. Translated: CASSSGGLNEQFF. The rearrangement joins TRBV5-1 to TRBJ2-1, with a tentative D call TRBD2 (5 bases). This CDR3 has 13 amino acids. Germline loops: CDR1 SGHRS, CDR2 YFSETQ. V was clipped by 3 bases and J by 7 bases, with 11 bases between them.

The V gene is TRBV5-4, the J gene TRBJ2-5, with D possibly being TRBD1 (6 bases). Germline CDR1 and CDR2: SGHNT and YYREEE (reference sequence). CDR3 size: 16 residues. V was clipped by 4 bases and J by 5 bases, with 21 bases between them. CDR3 protein: CASSEILDRSGETQYF. CDR3 nucleotide sequence: TGTGCCAGCAGCGAAATCCTTGACAGGTCGGGGGAGACCCAGTACTTC.

CDR3 nucleotide sequence: TGTGCCAGCTCGAAGGGGGGGCCTCAAGAGACCCAGTACTTC. Its protein is CASSKGGPQETQYF. The chain couples TRBV18 to TRBJ2-5; D perhaps matches TRBD2 (7 bases). CDR3 size: 14 residues. Germline V gene sequence: CDR1 KGHSH, CDR2 LQKENI. Trimming took 6 bases from V and 2 from J, leaving 13 bases between them.

This chain links TRBV5-1 with TRBJ2-7; 10 nucleotides line up with TRBD1. The germline V gene encodes CDR1 SGHRS and CDR2 YFSETQ. After removal of 0 bases from V and 7 bases from J, the junction contained 7 bases not matched to a gene. This CDR3 is built from 15 residues. DNA of the CDR3: TGCGCCAGCAGCTTGGGAACCGGGACAGGGGATGAGCAGTACTTC. Translated: CASSLGTGTGDEQYF.

This clone was seen just once. This chain uses TRBV18 with TRBJ2-7; 9 nucleotides align to TRBD1. The CDR3 sequence is 15 residues long. V trimming: 6 bases; J trimming: 9 bases; junction bases outside the gene matches: 15. Germline V CDR1 and CDR2: KGHSH, LQKENI. In DNA form, the CDR3 reads TGTGCCAGCTCCCGGCAGGGACAGGGTAAAGAAGGGCAGTACTTC. Translating it yields CASSRQGQGKEGQYF.

This chain uses TRBV7-9 with TRBJ1-1; the D is unclear. CDR3 length equals 13 residues. The V and J ends lost 5 bases and 0 bases respectively, with 7 bases between them. Germline V CDR1 and CDR2: SEHNR, FQNEAQ (reference sequence). In nucleotides, the CDR3 is TGTGCCAGCAGCCCCCCATTGAACACTGAAGCTTTCTTT. Protein product: CASSPPLNTEAFF.

The CDR3 region is CASSSPTSGRPFAFF. In nucleotides, the CDR3 is TGTGCCAGCAGTTCCCCAACTAGCGGGAGGCCTTTTGCGTTCTTC. The chain carries TRBV6-5 and TRBJ2-1; 12 bases line up with TRBD2. Trimming at V came to 4 bases and at J to 15 bases, leaving 13 bases not matched to a gene. The CDR3 contains 15 residues. Looked up from germline, CDR1 is MNHEY and CDR2 is SVGAGI.

The V and J genes are TRBV3-1 (or the pseudogene TRBV3-2) and TRBJ2-6, with a weak D call TRBD1 (6 bases). CDR3 length: 20 residues. Trimming stripped 1 base from V and 0 bases from J, with 19 bases between. The germline V gene encodes CDR1 LGHDT and CDR2 YNNKEL (reference sequence). CDR3 in DNA: TGTGCCAGCAGCCAAGTTTTCCGGGACGAGGGACACTCTGGGGCCAACGTCCTGACTTTC. Encoded protein: CASSQVFRDEGHSGANVLTF.

In its sample, this clone was seen once. J is TRBJ2-1 and V is TRBV6-5; 8 nucleotides match TRBD1. V dropped 0 bases and J dropped 8; count of bases not matched to a gene: 6. The V gene's germline CDR1 is MNHEY and CDR2 SVGAGI. CDR3 size: 15 residues. The CDR3 nucleotides are TGTGCCAGCAGTTACTCGAGCCAGGGGGCCGATGAGCAGTTCTTC. This codes for CASSYSSQGADEQFF.

The chain uses TRBV7-2 and TRBJ1-6; 9 bases match TRBD1. CDR1 is SGHTA and CDR2 is FQGNSA in the germline V gene. The J segment lost 9 bases and the V segment lost 4 bases, leaving 4 bases of the junction unmatched. This CDR3 contains 14 residues. This CDR3 is CASSSGQGSSPLHF. CDR3 sequence (DNA): TGTGCCAGCAGCTCCGGACAGGGGAGTTCACCCCTCCACTTT.

This chain joins TRBV18 and TRBJ1-6; D is unclear. This CDR3 comprises 12 residues. V was clipped by 5 bases and J by 9 bases, with 8 bases between them. CDR1 and CDR2 from the germline V gene are KGHSH and LQKENI. CDR3 coding DNA: TGTGCCAGCTCAAGCACTGCTTCACCCCTCCACTTT. It is translated as CASSSTASPLHF.

This chain joins TRBV27 and TRBJ1-5; the D gene is possibly TRBD1 (5 bases). CDR3 size: 14 residues. Trimming shortened V by 2 bases and J by 16 bases, and 21 bases separated the two germline ends. Germline V CDR1 and CDR2: MNHEY, SMNVEV (reference sequence). DNA of the CDR3: TGTGCCAGCAGTTTAAAACAGGCGGATTTTTCCCTACATTTT. It translates to CASSLKQADFSLHF.

The chain links TRBV27 to TRBJ2-3; 9 nucleotides align to TRBD2. Germline-derived CDR1 and CDR2 are MNHEY and SMNVEV (reference sequence). The CDR3 consists of 16 residues. Trimming took 5 bases from V and 1 from J; bases not matched to a gene: 7. The CDR3 loop is CASSKLLAGGTDTQYF. The CDR3 DNA follows: TGTGCCAGCAGTAAGCTATTAGCGGGAGGCACAGATACGCAGTATTTT.

The gene calls are TRBV5-1 and TRBJ1-1; unclear D gene. The CDR3 contains 13 residues. The germline V gene encodes CDR1 SGHRS and CDR2 YFSETQ. Deletions cut 0 bases from V and 5 bases from J, with 8 bases between. DNA of the CDR3: TGCGCCAGCAGCTTGGAGAGGGAGACTGAAGCTTTCTTT. Translating it yields CASSLERETEAFF. The full variable domain, with the rest looked up from reference TRBV5-1 and TRBJ1-1, is KAGVTQTPRYLIKTRGQQVTLSCSPISGHRSVSWYQQTPGQGLQFLFEYFSETQRNKGNFPGRFSGRQFSNSRSEMNVSTLELGDSALYLCASSLERETEAFFGQGTRLTVV.

The chain carries TRBV12-3 or TRBV12-4 and TRBJ2-7; TRBD2 agrees at 7 bases. The CDR3 extends over 12 amino acids. The V and J ends lost 5 bases and 4 bases, in that order; junction bases with no gene match: 2. The CDR3 DNA is TGTGCCAGCAGTAGGGACTATTACGAGCAGTACTTC. Translated: CASSRDYYEQYF.

This chain uses TRBV6-2 or TRBV6-3 with TRBJ1-2; D call uncertain. The germline gives CDR1 MNHEY, CDR2 SVGEGT. The CDR3 has 12 residues. V lost 5 bases and J lost 5, with 9 bases in between. The CDR3 loop reads CASSPQYYGYTF. The CDR3 DNA is TGTGCCAGCAGTCCCCAGTATTATGGCTACACCTTC.

The rearrangement joins TRBV28 to TRBJ2-1; 14 bases are shared with TRBD2. The CDR3 length is 15 residues. V lost 4 bases to trimming and J lost 7 bases; unmatched junction nucleotides: 3. CDR1 is MDHEN, CDR2 SYDVKM, per germline. CDR3 bases: TGTGCCAGCAGTTCCGGGACTAGCGGGAGAAATGAGCAGTTCTTC. It specifies CASSSGTSGRNEQFF.

This chain uses TRBV3-1 (or the pseudogene TRBV3-2) with TRBJ1-3, with D unresolved. The CDR3 is made up of 18 amino acids. Trimming left V 1 base short and J 0 bases short, with 16 bases between. Germline CDR1 LGHDT, CDR2 YNNKEL (reference sequence). DNA for the CDR3: TGTGCCAGCAGCCAAGGCCCCGCTGGACTGAGCTCTGGAAACACCATATATTTT. The encoded protein is CASSQGPAGLSSGNTIYF.

This clone appeared a single time. This chain uses TRBV27 with TRBJ2-7; a possible D gene is TRBD2 (7 bases). The germline CDR1 and CDR2 sequences are MNHEY and SMNVEV (reference sequence). The length of the CDR3 is 17 residues. V was pared by 2 bases and J by 4 bases, with 21 bases between. The CDR3 loop reads CASSLIGGPSGWYEQYF. In nucleotides, the CDR3 is TGTGCCAGCAGTTTAATTGGGGGCCCTAGCGGTTGGTACGAGCAGTACTTC.

This chain connects TRBV7-3 to TRBJ2-1; 12 bases match TRBD2. Per germline, CDR1 SGHTA and CDR2 FQGTGA. The CDR3 length is 15 residues. The trim removed 3 bases at V and 7 bases at J, leaving 4 bases unmatched. Here the CDR3 reads CASSLTSGRYNEQFF. The CDR3 bases are TGTGCCAGCAGCTTGACTAGCGGGAGATATAATGAGCAGTTCTTC.

The chain is built from TRBV23-1 and TRBJ1-2, with 9 bases lining up with TRBD1. TRBV23-1 is sorted into the ORF group, with uncertain function. This CDR3 contains 16 residues. J lost 3 bases, V lost 3 bases, and 8 bases had no gene match. In DNA, the CDR3 is TGCGCCAGCAGTCAGGTCGACAGGGGGAATTACTATGGCTACACCTTC. Translation gives CASSQVDRGNYYGYTF.

Comment on this clone: At the DNA level, this CDR3 is encoded by other sequences in the same sample as well. The V gene is TRBV19, the J gene TRBJ1-1; no definite D call. This CDR3 region has 13 residues. Looked up from germline, CDR1 is LNHDA and CDR2 is SQIVND (reference sequence). V lost 5 bases, J lost 2 bases, and 9 bases lay in between. In DNA, the CDR3 is TGTGCCAGTAGTGTACAGAAAAACACTGAAGCTTTCTTT. This gives the protein CASSVQKNTEAFF.

The chain is built from TRBV11-2 and TRBJ2-7, with D possibly being TRBD1 (6 bases). Trimming took off 3 bases at V and 3 bases at J, with 15 bases between the two ends. The CDR3 loop spans 15 amino acids. Germline V gene lookup returns CDR1 SGHAT and CDR2 FQNNGV. CDR3 region: CASSFTGTSGYEQYF. CDR3 coding DNA: TGTGCCAGCAGCTTCACCGGGACAAGTGGCTACGAGCAGTACTTC.

J is TRBJ2-5 and V is TRBV7-6, with 14 bases lining up with TRBD2. V was clipped by 4 bases and J by 5 bases; unmatched bases: 9. The CDR3 is 17 amino acids. CDR1 and CDR2 from the germline V gene are SGHVS and FNYEAQ. The CDR3 is CASSSTGTSGRWETQYF. DNA of the CDR3: TGTGCCAGCAGCTCAACCGGGACTAGCGGGAGATGGGAGACCCAGTACTTC.